This T cell receptor (beta chain) was captured in a study of blood T cell repertoires in COVID-19. In the original analysis: Amplifying reference gene primers gave estimates of nucleated cell counts. Assay used: immunoSEQ multiplex PCR; TCRdb lists only in-frame clones, some missing. V, J and clone size are those of that table, while D and trimming were read from the DNA. The data hold about 74,000 clones, with roughly 90% observed a single time. The CDR3 is 16 residues long. J was trimmed by 7 bases and V by 10 bases; bases with no gene match: 17. From germline, CDR1 is MDHEN and CDR2 SYDVKM. The chain is built from TRBV28 and TRBJ1-2, with 11 bases that match TRBD1. The sequenced sample consisted of peripheral blood. The origin of this receptor is a human donor in a cohort sampled during active COVID-19. CDR3 nucleotide sequence: TGTGCCACTATGAGGACAGGGGGCCGCCTATCGGCTGGCTACACCTTC. Its translation: CATMRTGGRLSAGYTF.